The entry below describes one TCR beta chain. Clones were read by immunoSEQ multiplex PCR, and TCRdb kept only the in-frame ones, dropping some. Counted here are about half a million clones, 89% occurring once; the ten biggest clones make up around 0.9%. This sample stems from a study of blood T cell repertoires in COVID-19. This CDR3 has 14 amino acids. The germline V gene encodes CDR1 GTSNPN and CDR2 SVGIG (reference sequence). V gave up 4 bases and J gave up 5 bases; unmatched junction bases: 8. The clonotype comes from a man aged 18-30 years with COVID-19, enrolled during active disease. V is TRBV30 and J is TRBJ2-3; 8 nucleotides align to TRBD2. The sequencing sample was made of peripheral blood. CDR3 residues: CAWTNFRGGDTQYF. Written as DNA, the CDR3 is TGTGCCTGGACTAACTTCCGGGGGGGAGATACGCAGTATTTT.